This entry is about one T cell receptor beta chain. Its antigen is still unknown. Base qualities are not recorded, but no much larger clone differs from it by a single base. These data belong to a study of regulatory T cells in long-lasting Graves disease (dated by TCRdb to 2020 to 2022). Context from the whole study: Persistent Graves' disease meant more than 5 years of antithyroid drug treatment with TSH receptor autoantibodies that stayed positive. This study used TCR sequencing and RNA sequencing of peripheral blood to compare persistent Graves' disease patients against newly diagnosed Graves' disease patients. The study took place in China and was registered as a clinical trial. A total of around 35 samples underwent TCR sequencing, from 13 patients with persistent Graves' disease and some 20 patients with newly diagnosed Graves' disease. Antithyroid drugs had been taken for approximately ten years on average by persistent Graves' disease patients in the clinical cohort.

Library method: multiplex PCR. Sequencing used an Illumina HiSeq 4000. TCR beta libraries were built with iRepertoire HTBI primers and Arm-PCR amplification of CDR3 regions. PCR products were gel purified before sequencing. On the authors' methods: Across samples, some 62 TRBV and 15 or so TRBJ segments were identified and used for gene usage analysis of CDR3 amino acid clonotypes. Filtered high-quality paired reads were merged into contigs using COPE and FqMerger. BLAST was used to align contigs to the IMGT TRBV, TRBD and TRBJ reference genes, and CDR3 was defined following IMGT. Any clonotype with a frequency above 0.1% was classified as a highly expanded clone. Shannon entropy was used to measure repertoire diversity, and the Gini coefficient was used to measure V-J evenness. Public clonotypes were defined as clonotypes shared by more than one individual. TCRdb reanalyzed the raw reads on its own, using fastp at Q25 for trimming and MiXCR for clone calling, and kept in-frame beta chains. Each CDR3 protein gets just one entry, which takes the most common genes and DNA from the rows behind it. TCRdb's processing, not the study's, gives the V and J calls here. The sample contains approximately 440,000 distinct CDR3 sequences, roughly a quarter of them found a single time. The ten top clones hold about 27% of the sample.

Beyond this particular receptor, the publication reports: Only peripheral blood was studied, because thyroid tissue, the primary lesion, was inaccessible. A larger number of public clonotypes was shared among persistent patients (about 2,700) than among newly diagnosed patients (around 970). Sequencing and analysis were limited to the TCR beta chain. The authors noted that the small sample size was a limitation that may lower accuracy. Lower TCR Shannon entropy and fewer highly expanded clones were observed in persistent Graves' disease patients than in newly diagnosed patients, which suggested clonal expansion.

The time point tag for this specimen amounts to: persistent/refractory GD, antithyroid drugs over 5 years with positive TRAb. For both TCR sequencing and RNA sequencing, RNA was extracted from PBMCs using TRIzol. The diagnosis of Graves' disease was made according to American Thyroid Association guidelines. Patients for the study were recruited at an endocrinology department in Xi'an, China. Each patient gave approximately 8.8 milliliters of peripheral blood, collected in an EDTA anticoagulant tube. Ficoll Paque Plus density gradient separation was used to isolate PBMCs, and no further T cell sorting was done. An Agilent 2100 Bioanalyzer and agarose gel were used to assess RNA quality, and a NanoDrop 2000 was used to measure RNA concentration. The sequence was obtained from a female donor with Graves disease. Sequenced material: peripheral blood mononuclear cells (PBMCs), taken when the disease was refractory, from a patient treated with antithyroid drugs.

This receptor carries the CDR3 CASSLKRTGESSPLHF. The nucleotide sequence reads as follows: TGCGCCAGCAGCTTGAAGCGGACAGGCGAGAGTTCACCCCTCCACTTT. The V and J genes are TRBV5-1 and TRBJ1-6, with 7 bases in between that match TRBD1. The germline V gene provides CDR1 SGHRS and CDR2 YFSETQ. V lost 1 base and J lost 9 bases, and the count of bases not matched to a germline gene is 10. The CDR3 spans 16 residues, from the cysteine through the phenylalanine. Only the CDR3 region is kept as DNA, spanning 48 bases read in frame from base 1.